The clone carrying this T cell receptor (beta chain) appeared once. The data stem from a study of long-term antiretroviral therapy in people with HIV. Version v3.0 of the immunoSEQ assay was performed at survey level. Profiling relied on immunoSEQ multiplex PCR, and the TCRdb table lists in-frame clones only, not all of them. The sample contains 20,000 to 25,000 clones, around 83% of which appear only once. This CDR3 is 13 amino acids long. The germline V gene encodes CDR1 SEHNR and CDR2 FQNEAQ (reference sequence). The ends lost 1 base at V and 10 bases at J; junction bases unmatched: 5. The sequence derives from a man aged 60 to 69 with HIV. V is TRBV7-9 and J is TRBJ1-2; 8 positions match TRBD1. The sequencing here drew on unsorted PBMCs, taken 1.3 years after starting antiretroviral therapy. The CDR3 loop reads CASSLEQGVAYTF. CDR3 bases: TGTGCCAGCAGCTTAGAACAGGGGGTTGCCTACACCTTC.